Listed below are T cell receptor beta chains from one sample, sequenced in a study of OX40 agonist ivuxolimab in advanced cancers. Measured with immunoSEQ multiplex PCR; TCRdb has only the in-frame clones, and not every one. This sample carries 85,000 to 100,000 clones, about 92% of them seen once, and the ten largest clones take around 0.3%. Sequencing was performed on CD4+ or CD8+ T cells sorted from blood, taken in a trial of the OX40 agonist ivuxolimab. The receptors shown here come from an adult with an advanced solid tumor such as melanoma, head and neck, liver or kidney cancer. CDR3s include the opening cysteine and the closing phenylalanine or tryptophan. The order of the fields is J gene, V gene, D gene, CDR3 DNA, CDR3 protein. D genes are given only for firm matches.

j_call: TRBJ2-3; v_call: TRBV28; d_call: -; cdr3_nt: TGTGCCAGCAGTTTTTTAGGCACAGATACGCAGTATTTT; cdr3_aa: CASSFLGTDTQYF
j_call: TRBJ2-7; v_call: TRBV19; d_call: -; cdr3_nt: TGTGCCAGTAGTTCCAGGGAAGGCCACGAGCAGTACTTC; cdr3_aa: CASSSREGHEQYF
j_call: TRBJ1-5; v_call: TRBV30; d_call: -; cdr3_nt: TGTGCCTGGAGCAGAAGTGCCCAGCCCCAGCATTTT; cdr3_aa: CAWSRSAQPQHF
j_call: TRBJ2-3; v_call: TRBV7-3; d_call: -; cdr3_nt: TGTGCCAGCAGCTTAACTCCCCCAGATACGCAGTATTTT; cdr3_aa: CASSLTPPDTQYF
j_call: TRBJ1-5; v_call: TRBV4-1; d_call: TRBD1; cdr3_nt: TGCGCCAGCAGCCAAGATCCCTCGACAGGGGTAAATCAGCCCCAGCATTTT; cdr3_aa: CASSQDPSTGVNQPQHF
j_call: TRBJ1-5; v_call: TRBV4-1; d_call: -; cdr3_nt: TGCGCCAGCAGCCAAGTAGGTCAGCCCCAGCATTTT; cdr3_aa: CASSQVGQPQHF
j_call: TRBJ1-3; v_call: TRBV6-5; d_call: TRBD1; cdr3_nt: TGTGCCAGCATGGACAGGACACGAAACACCATATATTTT; cdr3_aa: CASMDRTRNTIYF
j_call: TRBJ2-1; v_call: TRBV7-3; d_call: -; cdr3_nt: TGTGCCAGCAGCTTAAATCGACCCTCCCTTGGTGAGCAGTTCTTC; cdr3_aa: CASSLNRPSLGEQFF
j_call: TRBJ1-6; v_call: TRBV5-4; d_call: -; cdr3_nt: TGTGCCAGCAGCTTGTCCGGACAAGTTATTCCTTCACCCCTCCACTTT; cdr3_aa: CASSLSGQVIPSPLHF
j_call: TRBJ2-3; v_call: TRBV28; d_call: TRBD1; cdr3_nt: TGTGCCACTAGACCGTCCCCGGGACAGGGCACAGATACGCAGTATTTT; cdr3_aa: CATRPSPGQGTDTQYF
j_call: TRBJ2-4; v_call: TRBV28; d_call: TRBD2; cdr3_nt: TGTGCCAGTACGGCTAGCGGGGGGGCGTACATTCAGTACTTC; cdr3_aa: CASTASGGAYIQYF
j_call: TRBJ2-1; v_call: TRBV18; d_call: -; cdr3_nt: TGTGCCAGCTCACCATTCTTTTTGGCGGCCGGATACAATGAGCAGTTCTTC; cdr3_aa: CASSPFFLAAGYNEQFF
j_call: TRBJ1-3; v_call: TRBV4-3; d_call: TRBD1; cdr3_nt: TGCGCCAGCAGTCAGGGGGTGGGAAACACCATATATTTT; cdr3_aa: CASSQGVGNTIYF
j_call: TRBJ1-3; v_call: TRBV5-6; d_call: -; cdr3_nt: TGTGCCAGCAGCTTTAACAGGGTCTCTGGAAACACCATATATTTT; cdr3_aa: CASSFNRVSGNTIYF
j_call: TRBJ1-6; v_call: TRBV7-8; d_call: -; cdr3_nt: TGTGCCAGCAGCTACCGTAGGGGGGGTATTAATTCACCCCTCCACTTT; cdr3_aa: CASSYRRGGINSPLHF